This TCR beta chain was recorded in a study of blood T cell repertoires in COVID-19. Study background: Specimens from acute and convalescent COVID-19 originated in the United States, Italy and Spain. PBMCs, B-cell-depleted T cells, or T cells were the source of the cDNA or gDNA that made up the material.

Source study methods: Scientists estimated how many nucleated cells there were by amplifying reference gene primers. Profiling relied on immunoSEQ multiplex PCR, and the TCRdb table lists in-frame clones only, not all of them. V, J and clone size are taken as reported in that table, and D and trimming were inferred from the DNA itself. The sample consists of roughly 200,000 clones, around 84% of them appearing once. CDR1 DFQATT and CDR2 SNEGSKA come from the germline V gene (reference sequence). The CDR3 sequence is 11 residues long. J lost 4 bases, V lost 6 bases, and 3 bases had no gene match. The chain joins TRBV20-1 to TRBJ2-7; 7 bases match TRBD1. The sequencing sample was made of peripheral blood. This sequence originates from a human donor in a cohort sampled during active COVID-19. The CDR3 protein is CSARDSYEQYF. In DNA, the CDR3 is TGCAGTGCCAGGGACAGTTACGAGCAGTACTTC.